This T cell receptor (beta chain) was observed in a study of shared clonotypes between healthy human individuals. About the research overall: Serving as donors were two women and three men, whose ages spanned 18 to 49.

As for this clone: The antigen remains undetermined.

Broader study findings: Naive CD4 clonotypes overlapped across a handful of donors at roughly 4.5%.

Assay used: immunoSEQ multiplex PCR; TCRdb lists only in-frame clones, some missing. The data hold about 2 million clones, with 85% to 95% observed a single time. The TCR comes from a man aged 18-30 years in good health. The sample consisted of naive CD4+ T cells sorted from blood. Documented subset: CD45RA+ positively selected.

In nucleotides, the CDR3 is TGTGCCAGCAGCTTATGGCAGGGGGCGTTTTCCTACGAGCAGTACTTC. This translates into CASSLWQGAFSYEQYF. The chain is built from TRBV5-6 and TRBJ2-7; TRBD1 matches 8 bases. CDR1 and CDR2 (germline): SGHDT, YYEEEE. The CDR3 has 16 residues. V dropped 2 bases and J dropped 1; count of bases not matched to a gene: 8.